This T cell receptor beta chain was recovered during a study of OX40 agonist ivuxolimab in advanced cancers. The method was immunoSEQ multiplex PCR; TCRdb's version includes in-frame clones alone and lacks a portion of them. The data hold about 58,000 clones, with 89% observed a single time. The sample in question was CD4+ or CD8+ T cells sorted from blood, obtained in a trial of the OX40 agonist ivuxolimab. The sequence came from an adult with an advanced solid tumor such as melanoma, head and neck, liver or kidney cancer.

CDR3 coding DNA: TGTGCCAGCAGCAAAAGGCTATCGAGCAGGGTAACTGAAGCTTTCTTT. Amino acid sequence: CASSKRLSSRVTEAFF. The rearrangement joins TRBV21-1 to TRBJ1-1; the table's D call TRBD1 went unverified against the DNA. TRBV21-1 is a listed pseudogene. The CDR3 is 16 residues long.